These T cell receptor beta chains were read from a single sample in a study of blood T cells in healthy people across ages. Each CDR3 protein gets one entry after TCRdb re-called the 5' RACE reads with MiXCR. The data hold 1.5 million to 2 million distinct CDR3 sequences, with roughly 27% observed a single time. What was sequenced was blood. These receptors were obtained from a woman under 40 in good health. The CDR3 runs from the conserved cysteine through the conserved F or W. A D gene is named only where the DNA matches it firmly. Expanded clones get a size class; other rows say once, few or many, or leave the size out.

v_call	d_call	clone_size	j_call	cdr3_aa	cdr3_nt
TRBV5-5	-	few	TRBJ2-4	CASSSDTAKNIQYF	TGTGCCAGCAGTTCCGACACAGCCAAAAACATTCAGTACTTC
TRBV9	-	many	TRBJ2-1	CASSPHFEGLFGAYNEQFF	TGTGCCAGCAGCCCCCATTTCGAGGGGTTGTTTGGGGCTTACAATGAGCAGTTCTTC
TRBV6-6	-	many	TRBJ2-7	CASSKPRGGEQYF	TGTGCCAGCAGCAAACCCCGGGGAGGCGAGCAGTACTTC
TRBV12-3/TRBV12-4	-	many	TRBJ2-5	CASSARGWETQYF	TGTGCCAGCAGTGCCAGGGGCTGGGAGACCCAGTACTTC
TRBV6-5	TRBD1	few	TRBJ2-3	CASSEQGWTDTQYF	TGTGCCAGCAGTGAACAGGGGTGGACAGATACGCAGTATTTT
TRBV5-1	-	many	TRBJ2-3	CASSTGSIGDTQYF	TGCGCCAGCAGCACCGGGTCCATCGGAGATACGCAGTATTTT
TRBV7-2	TRBD2	few	TRBJ2-3	CASSGASGSPADTQYF	TGTGCCAGCAGCGGGGCTAGCGGGAGCCCTGCAGATACGCAGTATTTT
TRBV14	-	few	TRBJ1-5	CASSQEIRQDPQAEYQPQHF	TGTGCCAGCAGCCAAGAAATAAGACAAGATCCCCAGGCGGAATATCAGCCCCAGCATTTT
TRBV15	-	-	TRBJ1-1	CATSRDRTRGTEAFF	TGTGCCACCAGCAGAGACAGGACGAGGGGCACTGAAGCTTTCTTT
TRBV12-3/TRBV12-4	-	few	TRBJ2-7	CASSLTGKPNYEQYF	TGTGCCAGCAGTTTAACGGGGAAACCGAACTACGAGCAGTACTTC
TRBV6-6	-	-	TRBJ2-1	CASSPQANEQFF	TGTGCCAGCAGTCCACAAGCCAATGAGCAGTTCTTC
TRBV7-2	-	many	TRBJ2-1	CASSLTRGDEQFF	TGTGCCAGCAGCCTCACACGAGGCGATGAGCAGTTCTTC
TRBV10-3	-	many	TRBJ1-5	CAISEQGSNQPQHF	TGTGCCATCAGTGAACAGGGTAGCAATCAGCCCCAGCATTTT
TRBV10-3	-	few	TRBJ1-1	CAISEGEGTEAFF	TGTGCCATCAGTGAGGGGGAAGGCACTGAAGCTTTCTTT
TRBV28	-	many	TRBJ1-4	CASSPRGEKLFF	TGTGCCAGCAGCCCTCGTGGTGAAAAACTGTTTTTT
TRBV6-1	-	-	TRBJ2-1	CASSLSPSGGGETQFF	TGTGCCAGCAGTCTTTCCCCATCAGGAGGGGGAGAGACCCAGTTCTTC
TRBV6-2/TRBV6-3	TRBD2	-	TRBJ2-1	CASGEAGGYNEQFF	TGTGCCAGCGGAGAAGCGGGAGGCTACAATGAGCAGTTCTTC
TRBV29-1	-	-	TRBJ1-3	CSVDAGSGNTIYF	TGCAGCGTTGATGCAGGCTCTGGAAACACCATATATTTT